These 26 T cell receptor beta chains share one sample of origin, sequenced in a study of T-cell reconstitution after alpha-beta-depleted transplantation in children. The authors prepared the TCRbeta library with unique molecular identifiers. TCRdb fed the PCR reads into MiXCR, producing one record per CDR3 protein. This sample carries hundreds of thousands of distinct CDR3 sequences, roughly 15% of them seen once, and the ten largest clones take around 5%. This specimen consisted of PBMCs, mostly from graft donor cells, obtained 360 days after TCRalphabeta/CD19-depleted stem cell transplant. The receptors originated from a male patient younger than 18 who had a stem cell transplant for acute lymphoblastic leukemia, so the T cells may come from the graft donor.

The table lists this clonotype with a few counts. V is TRBV15 and J is TRBJ2-5; 12 bases align to TRBD2. Germline loops: CDR1 LNHNV, CDR2 YYDKDF (reference sequence). J was trimmed by 4 bases and V by 3 bases; bases with no gene match: 9. The CDR3 runs to 17 residues. The CDR3, as DNA: TGTGCCACCAGCAGCGAACCTAGCGGGAGGGCCCCAGAGACCCAGTACTTC. Its translation: CATSSEPSGRAPETQYF.

This clonotype was counted ten times or more. This chain connects TRBV5-1 to TRBJ2-1; D may correspond to TRBD1 or TRBD2 (5 bases each). Germline V gene sequence: CDR1 SGHRS, CDR2 YFSETQ. The ends were cut back, 9 bases at V and 0 bases at J, with 10 bases in the middle. This CDR3 spans 13 amino acids. The CDR3 DNA follows: TGCGCCACCTGGGGGAGCTCCTACAATGAGCAGTTCTTC. This encodes CATWGSSYNEQFF.

This clonotype was seen ten or more times. The V call is TRBV20-1, the J call TRBJ1-6; D gene ambiguous. Germline V gene sequence: CDR1 DFQATT, CDR2 SNEGSKA (reference sequence). V lost 6 bases and J 6 bases, leaving 12 bases between the germline ends. This CDR3 region has 13 residues. The CDR3 is CSALPTVNSPLHF. As DNA, the CDR3 is TGCAGTGCCCTACCCACGGTTAATTCACCCCTCCACTTT.

The rearrangement uses TRBV6-5 and TRBJ2-3, with 15 nucleotides matching TRBD2. Germline trimming cut 2 bases from V and 4 bases from J; bases unmatched to any gene: 4. The CDR3 spans 17 residues. CDR1 and CDR2 (germline): MNHEY, SVGAGI. CDR3 nucleotides: TGTGCCAGCAGTTACCAGGGACTAGCGGGAGGAGCAGATACGCAGTATTTT. As protein: CASSYQGLAGGADTQYF.

The CDR3 region has the DNA TGTGCCAGCTCACCACCGGAGGAAGTGGCGCCTCGTAATGAAGCTTTCTTT. This gives the protein CASSPPEEVAPRNEAFF. This chain uses TRBV18 with TRBJ1-1; D is undetermined. The germline CDR1 and CDR2 sequences are KGHSH and LQKENI. CDR3 size: 17 residues. V gave up 0 bases and J gave up 7 bases, with 21 bases separating them.

J is TRBJ2-1 and V is TRBV11-2; 7 nucleotides align to TRBD1. The CDR3 covers 15 residues. Per germline, CDR1 SGHAT and CDR2 FQNNGV. The V gene end was trimmed by 5 bases and the J gene end by 6 bases; junction bases not matched to a gene: 10. CDR3 amino acids: CASSLQGPLGNEQFF. As DNA, the CDR3 is TGTGCCAGCAGCCTACAGGGGCCGCTGGGCAATGAGCAGTTCTTC. The variable domain in full, with the rest retrieved from reference TRBV11-2 and TRBJ2-1, is EAGVAQSPRYKIIEKRQSVAFWCNPISGHATLYWYQQILGQGPKLLIQFQNNGVVDDSQLPKDRFSAERLKGVDSTLKIQPAKLEDSAVYLCASSLQGPLGNEQFFGPGTRLTVL.

The V gene is TRBV6-6, the J gene TRBJ2-7, with a tentative D call TRBD1 (6 bases). Germline V lookup: CDR1 MNHNY, CDR2 SVGAGI (reference sequence). Trimming took 4 bases from V and 4 from J, leaving 11 bases between them. The CDR3 contains 13 residues. The DNA for the CDR3 is TGTGCCAGCAGTTCCAGCGACAGGTACGAGCAGTACTTC. Translated: CASSSSDRYEQYF.

The chain couples TRBV4-1 to TRBJ2-3; D remains unclear. The CDR3 is 16 amino acids. Trimming left V 1 base short and J 2 bases short, with 13 bases between. CDR1 and CDR2 from the germline V gene are MGHRA and YSYEKL. CDR3 protein: CASSQARGDHTDTQYF. The CDR3 DNA follows: TGCGCCAGCAGCCAAGCCCGCGGAGACCACACAGATACGCAGTATTTT.

This clonotype has a handful of counts. This chain joins TRBV3-1 and TRBJ1-1; TRBD1 matches 7 bases. There are 16 residues in the CDR3. Germline CDR1 reads LGHDT; CDR2 reads YNNKEL (reference sequence). Trimming took 3 bases from V and 6 from J; bases not matched to a gene: 13. The CDR3 nucleotides are TGTGCCAGCAGCCAGGGTGTGACAGGGAAGTTTGCTGAAGCTTTCTTT. Protein: CASSQGVTGKFAEAFF.

This clonotype was counted between two and nine times. The chain recombines TRBV20-1 with TRBJ2-7; 8 bases fit TRBD1. The CDR3 has 14 amino acids. Germline CDR1 DFQATT, CDR2 SNEGSKA (reference sequence). The V and J ends lost 6 bases and 2 bases, in that order; junction bases with no gene match: 9. This CDR3 is CSADPDRVPYEQYF. CDR3 DNA: TGCAGTGCCGACCCGGACAGGGTTCCCTACGAGCAGTACTTC.

V is TRBV27 and J is TRBJ2-3; 9 nucleotides line up with TRBD2. This CDR3 spans 12 amino acids. CDR1 is MNHEY, CDR2 SMNVEV, per germline (reference sequence). V dropped 4 bases and J dropped 8; count of bases not matched to a gene: 1. This CDR3 reads CASSSTSGTQYF. CDR3 sequence (DNA): TGTGCCAGCAGTTCGACTAGCGGTACGCAGTATTTT.

This clonotype was counted ten times or more. V and J are TRBV29-1 and TRBJ2-7; 8 bases map to TRBD1. Unmatched junction bases numbered 7, after V lost 6 bases and J lost 3 bases. The CDR3 consists of 13 residues. CDR1 SQVTM and CDR2 ANQGSEA come from the germline V gene. The CDR3 protein is CSVLQGVHYEQYF. The CDR3, as DNA: TGCAGCGTATTACAGGGGGTACACTACGAGCAGTACTTC.

This clonotype was recorded a few times. This sequence joins TRBV23-1 and TRBJ2-7, with 10 bases fitting TRBD2. TRBV23-1 is sorted into the ORF group, with uncertain function. The CDR3 extends over 17 amino acids. Trimming at V came to 1 base and at J to 1 base, leaving 7 bases not matched to a gene. The CDR3: CASSQWGLAGVSYEQYF. The CDR3 DNA is TGCGCCAGCAGTCAATGGGGTCTAGCGGGAGTATCCTACGAGCAGTACTTC.

This clonotype was picked up a small number of times. This sequence joins TRBV20-1 and TRBJ1-1; D remains unclear. Trimming shortened V by 2 bases and J by 0 bases, and 7 bases separated the two germline ends. CDR1 is DFQATT, CDR2 SNEGSKA, per germline (reference sequence). This CDR3 region has 13 residues. The CDR3 region has the DNA TGCAGTGCTAGATCCGACATGAACACTGAAGCTTTCTTT. Protein: CSARSDMNTEAFF.

V is TRBV29-1 and J is TRBJ2-1; 13 bases line up with TRBD2. Germline V gene sequence: CDR1 SQVTM, CDR2 ANQGSEA. Trimming took 4 bases from V and 4 from J; bases not matched to a gene: 4. The CDR3 is made up of 15 amino acids. CDR3 amino acids: CSVVRGLAGYNEQFF. The DNA for the CDR3 is TGCAGCGTTGTAAGGGGACTAGCGGGGTACAATGAGCAGTTCTTC.

This clonotype was detected ten times or more. V is TRBV12-3 or TRBV12-4 and J is TRBJ2-2, with a weak D call TRBD1 (5 bases). The CDR3 is 15 amino acids. Trimming stripped 7 bases from V and 0 bases from J, with 12 bases between. The CDR3 nucleotides read TGTGCCAGCACCTTTGTGGGGCCGAACACCGGGGAGCTGTTTTTT. Amino acids: CASTFVGPNTGELFF.

This clonotype was detected only a few times. The J gene is TRBJ1-2, the V gene TRBV25-1, with D uncertain. V dropped 4 bases and J dropped 3 bases, with 9 bases sitting between them. Germline V gene data show CDR1 as MGHDK and CDR2 as SYGVNS. This CDR3 spans 13 amino acids. The CDR3 loop reads CASSVGRHYGYTF. In DNA form, the CDR3 reads TGTGCCAGCAGTGTGGGGAGGCACTATGGCTACACCTTC.

Many counts were recorded for this clonotype. One junction end disagrees with the germline gene, perhaps due to a read error. The chain employs TRBV4-1 and TRBJ2-7; D gene uncertain. CDR1 is MGHRA and CDR2 is YSYEKL in the germline V gene. The length of the CDR3 is 13 residues. The CDR3 protein is CASSQVGRYEQYF. The CDR3 DNA reads TGTGCCAGCAGCCAGGTGGGAAGGTACGAGCAGTACTTC.

A remark on this clonotype: A read error is possible here, since a much larger clone lies one base away. The rearrangement uses TRBV29-1 and TRBJ2-1; 7 nucleotides align to TRBD2. V shed 3 bases and J 9 bases; nucleotides not matched to a gene: 5. CDR1 and CDR2 from the germline V gene are SQVTM and ANQGSEA. This CDR3 has 12 residues. The CDR3 coding sequence is TGCAGCGTTGACGGGAGGATCGTTGAGCAGTTCTTC. Protein: CSVDGRIVEQFF.

The sample holds a few counts of this clonotype. The chain carries TRBV7-9 and TRBJ2-5, with D possibly TRBD1 on 6 matching bases. The V gene's germline CDR1 is SEHNR and CDR2 FQNEAQ (reference sequence). The CDR3 is made up of 15 amino acids. Between the trimmed V and J ends, which lost 3 bases and 5 bases, there was a span of 16 bases. The CDR3 reads CASSFVGARSETQYF. In DNA, the CDR3 is TGTGCCAGCAGCTTCGTGGGGGCGCGGTCGGAGACCCAGTACTTC.

This clonotype occurred a few times. The chain couples TRBV27 to TRBJ2-3, with 7 bases aligning to TRBD2. The CDR3 extends over 14 amino acids. V dropped 4 bases and J dropped 8; count of bases not matched to a gene: 9. Germline lookup yields CDR1 MNHEY and CDR2 SMNVEV (reference sequence). The CDR3 DNA is TGTGCCAGCAGTTCTCTAGCGGACCCAGCTACGCAGTATTTT. Translation gives CASSSLADPATQYF.

This clonotype was counted between two and nine times. The gene calls are TRBV7-3 and TRBJ1-2; 7 nucleotides align to TRBD1. Germline V gives CDR1 SGHTA, CDR2 FQGTGA. CDR3 length: 17 amino acids. V was pared by 5 bases and J by 5 bases, with 17 bases of the junction left unmatched. The CDR3 loop is CASSPTVVKGAMYGYTF. The CDR3 nucleotides read TGTGCCAGCAGCCCTACCGTGGTGAAGGGGGCAATGTATGGCTACACCTTC.

The gene calls are TRBV28 and TRBJ2-1; TRBD1 might be the D (5 bases). Deletions cut 6 bases from V and 4 bases from J, with 16 bases between. Germline CDR1 reads MDHEN; CDR2 reads SYDVKM. This CDR3 region has 15 residues. The CDR3 DNA reads TGTGCCAGCAGCAATGGCGGATCAGGGTACAATGAGCAGTTCTTC. Its translation: CASSNGGSGYNEQFF.

This clonotype was detected a few times. The genes are TRBV4-2 and TRBJ1-3; D call uncertain. Germline values: CDR1 LGHNA, CDR2 YNFKEQ. V gave up 4 bases and J gave up 4 bases, with 11 bases separating them. The CDR3 sequence is 14 residues long. In nucleotides, the CDR3 is TGTGCCAGCAGCCTCGTGGTTATGGGAAACACCATATATTTT. Protein: CASSLVVMGNTIYF.

This clonotype was seen at least ten times. The genes are TRBV5-1 and TRBJ2-2; D possibly corresponds to TRBD1 (5 bases). The CDR3 has 15 residues. Trimming stripped 4 bases from V and 0 bases from J, with 10 bases between. Germline loops: CDR1 SGHRS, CDR2 YFSETQ. The DNA for the CDR3 is TGCGCCAGCAGCAAAGGACACACGAACACCGGGGAGCTGTTTTTT. This encodes CASSKGHTNTGELFF.

This chain links TRBV12-3 or TRBV12-4 with TRBJ1-4; possible D gene TRBD1, 5 bases. CDR3 length equals 15 residues. V was clipped by 5 bases and J by 6 bases, with 16 bases between them. CDR3 sequence (DNA): TGTGCCAGCAGTCCCCGAACGGGGCGAGATGAAAAACTGTTTTTT. Translating gives CASSPRTGRDEKLFF.